This TCR beta chain was captured in a study of Japanese encephalitis immunity and Zika vaccine responses (dated by TCRdb to about 2021). Broadly, across the study: The included participants were given three 5.0 ug doses of alum-adjuvanted ZPIV at weeks 0, 4 and 28. Two to three months ahead of the first ZPIV dose, roughly twelve participants were given JEV vaccine (IXIARO) as a two-dose regimen with the doses 28 days apart. The study tested whether CD4 T cell responses to the Zika vaccine were shaped by prior Japanese encephalitis virus (JEV) or yellow fever virus (YFV) vaccination. Five or six representative participants per pre-vaccination group were picked for TCR sequencing, using samples from week 52 and from week 0, the point after pre-vaccination but before ZPIV. ZIKV peptides were 15-mers overlapping by 11 residues, selected for NetMHCpan/NetMHCII-predicted epitopes with affinity below 50 nM. Before ZPIV, twelve participants were given one dose of YFV vaccine (YF-VAX), while roughly 10 participants were flavivirus-naive. TCR repertoires from three flavivirus-naive individuals were also analyzed at weeks 2, 6 and 52 after the start of ZPIV vaccination. For stimulations, either ZIKV structural-protein peptide pools divided into flavivirus-conserved and non-conserved sets or JEV or YFV peptides matching the pre-vaccination were used. Summary of the overall study and its limitations: Samples were clustered by participant, with no similarity observed between individuals, suggesting that no public TCRs were detected. CD8 T cell responses of very low magnitude were detected against ZIKV peptide pools and were observed in only a few individuals. Peptide-pool deconvolution was not performed because of sample size limitations, and consequently the individual peptides driving cross-reactive responses were not identified. JEV-pre-vaccinated donors showed higher repertoire similarity across time-points and stimulations than YFV-pre-vaccinated donors, indicating more clonotypes common to ZIKV and JEV stimulation. After ZPIV, a significant decrease in repertoire richness of CD4 T cells responding to conserved ZIKV epitopes was observed in JEV-pre-vaccinated donors. The analysis was restricted to a subset of trial participants with three doses and adequate samples, and the entire vaccinated cohort was not analyzed.

The library was obtained by 5' RACE. Before sequencing, TCRbeta libraries were pooled in proportion to the sorted cell numbers of each library. Total RNA from sorted cells was extracted with RNAzol RT, and cDNA was made with an oligo(dT) primer and a template-switching oligo. The TCRbeta V-CDR3-J region was PCR-amplified with Kapa HiFi using a SMARTer oligo primer and a TCRbeta constant-region primer. Illumina adaptors and sample-specific index barcodes were added in a second PCR, followed by HighPrep bead cleanup and Bioanalyzer confirmation of a band of roughly 650 bp. Libraries were sequenced on an Illumina MiSeq with 2x151 bp paired-end reads. In the paper's pipeline: Reads were demultiplexed with an in-house Java program, and TCRbeta annotations were assigned and clonotypes were counted with MiXCR. Repertoire overlap was measured with Morisita-Horn indices from the R package vegan, along with UPGMA clustering and Circos plots of recurring clonotypes. Shannon diversity and richness were each normalized to the maximum value possible given the input cell numbers, so the resulting values fell between 0 and 1. CDR3beta sequences were aligned using MUSCLE, distances were calculated using SeqinR, and multidimensional scaling was plotted in R. TCRdb took the public reads, trimmed them with fastp at Q25, ran MiXCR for clone calling and kept in-frame beta chains. Identical CDR3 protein sequences are pooled into one entry, listed with their most common genes and DNA. The V and J calls and clone size are TCRdb's, not the authors'. This sample gives hundreds of distinct CDR3 sequences in total; around 2.7% of them show up just once. The ten largest account for roughly a third of the sample.

PBMCs were stained with CellTrace CFSE and grown for six to seven days in RPMI containing around 8.7% human serum and peptide pools at approximately 1 ug/mL each. Unfixed proliferating CD4 T cells were sorted on a BD FACSAria as live CD56-CD19-CD16-CD3+CD4+ CFSE-low cells. The enrolled adults were healthy, and microneutralization screening showed them to be seronegative for ZIKV, JEV, YFV, DENV and WNV. The samples were taken from a phase 1, double-blinded, randomized, placebo-controlled trial testing an alum-adjuvanted Zika purified-inactivated virus (ZPIV) vaccine. Peripheral blood mononuclear cells were isolated using a standard procedure and then kept frozen in liquid nitrogen until they were used. Trimming leaves V shorter by 5 bases and J shorter by 6 bases, with the junction holding 4 bases beyond the gene matches. The germline V gene supplies CDR1 LGHNA and CDR2 YSLEER. The CDR3, from cysteine to phenylalanine, totals 14 residues. Just the 42-base CDR3 DNA is kept, in frame starting at base 1.

This clonotype is described as large (0.1 to 1%). The sample holds no much larger clone one base away, and base qualities are not on file. The sequence was collected from an adult woman who received an inactivated Zika virus vaccine. The sequence links TRBV4-3 to TRBJ2-1, with 10 junctional bases fitting TRBD2. This specimen was antigen-activated CD4+ T cells from blood, cultured, taken during a Zika inactivated vaccine study. The nucleotide sequence is given as TGCGCCAGCAGCGAGCGGGGGGGCTTCAATGAGCAGTTCTTC. Its protein reads: CASSERGGFNEQFF.